This TCR beta chain is from a study of cytomegalovirus exposure and HLA in healthy donors. Study as a whole: Within an early data release were about 80 million unique TCRs drawn from HLA-typed donors. Findings of the study overall: Roughly uniform sequencing depth across donors was assumed, possibly incorrectly. A few chains tied to CMV proved CMV antigen-specific in vitro.

The PCR employed 60 Vbeta primers together with 13 Jbeta primers. The table came from immunoSEQ multiplex PCR; TCRdb's copy has only in-frame clones and leaves some out. This sample has 150,000 to 200,000 clones, with approximately 72% found just once. This clone has only a few counts. Its antigen is currently unknown. The CDR3 has 16 amino acids. Material for sequencing was PBMCs. This chain connects TRBV21-1 to TRBJ2-5; the table gives TRBD1 as D, unverified against the DNA. TRBV21-1 is a known pseudogene. This clonotype was sampled from a man in his fifties in good health and CMV-seronegative. The CDR3 loop is CASSLWMGRYQETQYF. In DNA form, the CDR3 reads TGTGCCAGCAGCCTCTGGATGGGGCGGTACCAAGAGACCCAGTACTTC.